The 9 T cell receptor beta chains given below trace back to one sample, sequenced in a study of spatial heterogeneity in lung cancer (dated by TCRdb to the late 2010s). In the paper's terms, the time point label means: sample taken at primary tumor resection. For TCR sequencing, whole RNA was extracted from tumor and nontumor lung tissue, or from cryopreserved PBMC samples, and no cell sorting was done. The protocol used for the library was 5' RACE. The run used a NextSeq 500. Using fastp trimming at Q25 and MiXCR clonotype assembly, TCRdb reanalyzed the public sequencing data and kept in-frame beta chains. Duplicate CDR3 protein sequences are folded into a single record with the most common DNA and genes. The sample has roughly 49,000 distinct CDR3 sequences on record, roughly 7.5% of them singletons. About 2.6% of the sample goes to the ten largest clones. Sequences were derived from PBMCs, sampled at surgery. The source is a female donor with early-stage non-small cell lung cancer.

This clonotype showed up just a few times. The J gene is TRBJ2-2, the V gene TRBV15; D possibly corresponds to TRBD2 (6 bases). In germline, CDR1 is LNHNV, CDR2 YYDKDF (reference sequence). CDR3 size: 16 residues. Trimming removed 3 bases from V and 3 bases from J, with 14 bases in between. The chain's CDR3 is CATSSHGGLYTGELFF. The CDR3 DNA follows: TGTGCCACCAGCAGCCACGGGGGTTTATACACCGGGGAGCTGTTTTTT.

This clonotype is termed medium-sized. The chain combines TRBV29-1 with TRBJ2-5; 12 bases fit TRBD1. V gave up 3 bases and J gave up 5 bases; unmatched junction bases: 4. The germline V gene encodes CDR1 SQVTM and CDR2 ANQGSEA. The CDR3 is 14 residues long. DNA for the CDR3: TGCAGCGTTGACGGGACAGGGGGCGCGGAGACCCAGTACTTC. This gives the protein CSVDGTGGAETQYF.

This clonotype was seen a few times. For the CDR3, the DNA is TGCAGCGTTGAATGGGGGGAGAATCAGCCCCAGCATTTT. This translates into CSVEWGENQPQHF. The gene calls are TRBV29-1 and TRBJ1-5; a weak D match, TRBD1 (5 bases). The length of the CDR3 is 13 residues. Germline CDR1 reads SQVTM; CDR2 reads ANQGSEA. Trimming pared 2 bases from V and 4 bases from J, leaving 9 bases between.

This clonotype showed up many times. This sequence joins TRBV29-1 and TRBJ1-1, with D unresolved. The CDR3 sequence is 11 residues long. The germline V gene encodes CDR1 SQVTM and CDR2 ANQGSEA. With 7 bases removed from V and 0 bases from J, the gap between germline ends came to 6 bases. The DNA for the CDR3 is TGCAGCGGAATAATGAACACTGAAGCTTTCTTT. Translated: CSGIMNTEAFF.

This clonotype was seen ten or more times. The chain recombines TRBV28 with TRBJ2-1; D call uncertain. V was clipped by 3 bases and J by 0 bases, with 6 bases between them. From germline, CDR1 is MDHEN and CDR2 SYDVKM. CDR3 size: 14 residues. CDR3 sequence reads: CASSFATSYNEQFF. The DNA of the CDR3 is TGTGCCAGCAGTTTTGCTACCTCCTACAATGAGCAGTTCTTC.

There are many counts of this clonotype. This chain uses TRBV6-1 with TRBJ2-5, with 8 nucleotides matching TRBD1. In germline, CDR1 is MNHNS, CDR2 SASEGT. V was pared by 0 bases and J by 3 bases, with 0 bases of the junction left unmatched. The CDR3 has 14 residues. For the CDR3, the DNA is TGTGCCAGCAGTGAAGCGGACAGGGAAGAGACCCAGTACTTC. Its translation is CASSEADREETQYF.

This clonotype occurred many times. The CDR3 DNA is TGTGCCAGCAGTCTCTGGCTGGGCGAGACCCAGTACTTC. This translates into CASSLWLGETQYF. The rearrangement uses TRBV7-2 and TRBJ2-5; D is undetermined. In germline, CDR1 is SGHTA, CDR2 FQGNSA. The CDR3 loop spans 13 amino acids. Between the trimmed V and J ends, which lost 6 bases and 5 bases, there was a span of 13 bases.

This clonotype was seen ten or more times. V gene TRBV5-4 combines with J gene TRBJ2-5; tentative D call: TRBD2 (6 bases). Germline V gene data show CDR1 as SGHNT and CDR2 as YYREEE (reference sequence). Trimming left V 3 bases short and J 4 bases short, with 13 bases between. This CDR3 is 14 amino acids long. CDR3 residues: CASSSGGPRETQYF. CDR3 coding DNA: TGTGCCAGCAGCTCCGGAGGGCCGAGAGAGACCCAGTACTTC. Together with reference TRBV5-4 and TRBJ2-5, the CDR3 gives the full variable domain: ETGVTQSPTHLIKTRGQQVTLRCSSQSGHNTVSWYQQALGQGPQFIFQYYREEENGRGNFPPRFSGLQFPNYSSELNVNALELDDSALYLCASSSGGPRETQYFGPGTRLLVL.

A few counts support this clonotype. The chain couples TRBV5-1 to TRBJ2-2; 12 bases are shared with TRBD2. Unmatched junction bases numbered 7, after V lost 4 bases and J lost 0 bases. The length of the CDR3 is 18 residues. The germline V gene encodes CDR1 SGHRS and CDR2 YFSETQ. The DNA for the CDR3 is TGCGCCAGCAGCCGCGGACTAGCGGGGATCGCGAACACCGGGGAGCTGTTTTTT. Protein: CASSRGLAGIANTGELFF.